One sample yielded the 30 T cell receptor beta chains listed below, sequenced in a study of T cell responses to AZD1222 COVID-19 vaccine. TCRdb keeps only in-frame clones here, not all; method: immunoSEQ multiplex PCR. The sample includes 75,000 to 95,000 clones, approximately 85% of them seen just once. The sample in question was peripheral blood, obtained on day 0 of AZD1222 vaccination. These receptors were obtained from an adult in good health.

V usage is TRBV7-9 and J usage is TRBJ2-7; 10 nucleotides line up with TRBD2. The germline V gene encodes CDR1 SEHNR and CDR2 FQNEAQ (reference sequence). This CDR3 contains 15 residues. The V segment lost 2 bases and the J segment 4 bases; nucleotides outside the gene matches: 5. CDR3 sequence (DNA): TGTGCCAGCAGCTTAACTAGCGGGGAGGGGTACGAGCAGTACTTC. This codes for CASSLTSGEGYEQYF.

J is TRBJ1-5 and V is TRBV19; maybe TRBD1 (5 bases). Germline CDR1 LNHDA, CDR2 SQIVND (reference sequence). The CDR3 runs 17 residues. V dropped 5 bases and J dropped 2 bases, with 19 bases sitting between them. CDR3 residues: CASSPQIGGGGNQPQHF. The CDR3, as DNA: TGTGCCAGTAGTCCCCAGATCGGGGGTGGCGGCAATCAGCCCCAGCATTTT.

The chain carries TRBV5-1 and TRBJ1-6; no clear D gene. V lost 0 bases and J lost 6, with 10 bases in between. Germline V lookup: CDR1 SGHRS, CDR2 YFSETQ. The CDR3 sequence is 15 residues long. The CDR3 region is CASSLEGSFNSPLHF. Written as DNA, the CDR3 is TGCGCCAGCAGCTTGGAAGGCAGCTTTAATTCACCCCTCCACTTT. The entire variable domain, with the rest obtained from reference TRBV5-1 and TRBJ1-6, is as follows: KAGVTQTPRYLIKTRGQQVTLSCSPISGHRSVSWYQQTPGQGLQFLFEYFSETQRNKGNFPGRFSGRQFSNSRSEMNVSTLELGDSALYLCASSLEGSFNSPLHFGNGTRLTVT.

The rearrangement links TRBV6-5 to TRBJ2-3; the match to TRBD1 covers 7 bases. The CDR3 length is 14 residues. Germline lookup yields CDR1 MNHEY and CDR2 SVGAGI. With 2 bases clipped from V and 4 bases from J, the junction kept 3 bases outside the gene matches. This CDR3 is CASSYATGADTQYF. CDR3 DNA sequence: TGTGCCAGCAGTTACGCCACAGGGGCAGATACGCAGTATTTT.

A single count supports this clone. The chain uses TRBV20-1 and TRBJ1-2, with no clear D. This CDR3 has 13 residues. V was pared by 3 bases and J by 3 bases, with 11 bases between. Germline V CDR1 and CDR2: DFQATT, SNEGSKA (reference sequence). CDR3 in amino acids: CSASVPTDYGYTF. The CDR3 nucleotides are TGCAGTGCTAGTGTTCCGACGGACTATGGCTACACCTTC.

The chain carries TRBV25-1 and TRBJ1-2; 10 bases map to TRBD1. The germline V gene encodes CDR1 MGHDK and CDR2 SYGVNS. V gave up 6 bases and J gave up 3 bases; unmatched junction bases: 4. This CDR3 is 14 amino acids long. In DNA form, the CDR3 reads TGTGCCAGCAGGGAGACAGGGGGCGACTATGGCTACACCTTC. Translating gives CASRETGGDYGYTF.

This chain joins TRBV15 and TRBJ2-5, with 13 bases lining up with TRBD2. Trimming cost V 3 bases and J 4 bases; bases outside gene matches: 8. The germline gives CDR1 LNHNV, CDR2 YYDKDF (reference sequence). The CDR3 covers 17 residues. CDR3 loop: CATSSPEGLAGSETQYF. The DNA of the CDR3 is TGTGCCACCAGCAGCCCCGAGGGACTAGCGGGGTCAGAGACCCAGTACTTC.

The chain employs TRBV5-1 and TRBJ1-2, with 8 nucleotides matching TRBD1. CDR3 length: 16 residues. Germline V gives CDR1 SGHRS, CDR2 YFSETQ. The J segment lost 6 bases and the V segment lost 5 bases, leaving 15 bases of the junction unmatched. The CDR3 sequence is CASRTGQGVVLDGYTF. Written as DNA, the CDR3 is TGCGCCAGCAGGACCGGACAGGGAGTCGTCTTGGATGGCTACACCTTC.

The V call is TRBV11-1, the J call TRBJ1-2, with TRBD1 matching 7 bases. The CDR3 is 16 amino acids. With 0 bases clipped from V and 2 bases from J, the junction kept 6 bases outside the gene matches. Germline V gene lookup returns CDR1 SGHAT and CDR2 FQDESV (reference sequence). The CDR3 DNA follows: TGTGCCAGCAGCTTAGCTCCGGGACAGCCCAACTATGGCTACACCTTC. Amino acid sequence: CASSLAPGQPNYGYTF.

CDR3 coding DNA: TGTGCCAGCAGTATTAACAGGGATGAAAAACTGTTTTTT. Translation gives CASSINRDEKLFF. The chain uses TRBV6-5 and TRBJ1-4; D possibly corresponds to TRBD1 (6 bases). V was shortened by 5 bases and J by 6 bases, with 10 bases between the two germline ends. CDR3 length equals 13 residues. The germline gives CDR1 MNHEY, CDR2 SVGAGI.

The chain carries TRBV5-1 and TRBJ1-2; D is unresolved. The CDR3 spans 13 residues. Trimming cost V 0 bases and J 8 bases, with 11 bases left between them. Germline V CDR1 and CDR2: SGHRS, YFSETQ. Here the CDR3 reads CASSLGSGEGYTF. CDR3 coding DNA: TGCGCCAGCAGCTTGGGATCGGGCGAGGGCTACACCTTC.

The rearrangement uses TRBV7-8 and TRBJ1-5; weak D call: TRBD1 (5 bases). In germline, CDR1 is SGHVS, CDR2 FQNEAQ. Deletions cut 0 bases from V and 0 bases from J, with 15 bases between. The CDR3 extends over 18 amino acids. The CDR3 nucleotides read TGTGCCAGCAGCTTAGCAAATTGGCGGGGGTATAGCAATCAGCCCCAGCATTTT. Its translation: CASSLANWRGYSNQPQHF.

The chain is built from TRBV5-4 and TRBJ2-5, with D maybe TRBD2 (5 bases). CDR1 SGHNT and CDR2 YYREEE come from the germline V gene (reference sequence). The CDR3 is made up of 13 amino acids. The CDR3 protein is CAVSRGGQETQYF. Here the CDR3 DNA reads TGTGCAGTCTCTCGGGGTGGCCAAGAGACCCAGTACTTC.

V gene TRBV6-2 or TRBV6-3 combines with J gene TRBJ1-1; D possibly corresponds to TRBD1 (6 bases). CDR3 length: 13 amino acids. V shed 5 bases and J shed 4 bases, with 11 bases lying between them. CDR1 and CDR2 (germline): MNHEY, SVGEGT. The CDR3 reads CASSAQGPTEAFF. Written as DNA, the CDR3 is TGTGCCAGCAGTGCACAGGGTCCCACTGAAGCTTTCTTT.

The rearrangement joins TRBV11-2 to TRBJ1-2, with D uncertain. V was trimmed by 3 bases and J by 5 bases, leaving 7 bases between them. Germline values: CDR1 SGHAT, CDR2 FQNNGV. The CDR3 consists of 12 residues. The CDR3 protein is CASSLGWYGYTF. CDR3 coding DNA: TGTGCCAGCAGCTTGGGATGGTATGGCTACACCTTC. The full variable domain, its missing parts supplied by reference TRBV11-2 and TRBJ1-2, is EAGVAQSPRYKIIEKRQSVAFWCNPISGHATLYWYQQILGQGPKLLIQFQNNGVVDDSQLPKDRFSAERLKGVDSTLKIQPAKLEDSAVYLCASSLGWYGYTFGSGTRLTVV.

In this sample, this clone turned up a few times. The rearrangement joins TRBV28 to TRBJ1-3; the match to TRBD1 covers 7 bases. From germline, CDR1 is MDHEN and CDR2 SYDVKM. Trimming took 4 bases from V and 5 from J; bases not matched to a gene: 8. The CDR3 consists of 15 residues. The CDR3 here is CASSSPGQWRNTIYF. CDR3 nucleotide sequence: TGTGCCAGCAGTTCCCCGGGACAGTGGAGAAACACCATATATTTT.

This sequence joins TRBV7-8 and TRBJ1-1; 7 bases map to TRBD1. The CDR3 runs to 16 residues. The germline gives CDR1 SGHVS, CDR2 FQNEAQ. Trimming took 4 bases from V and 7 from J; bases not matched to a gene: 15. CDR3 bases: TGTGCCAGCAGCTCCACATGGGGAACAGGGGAGGATGAAGCTTTCTTT. It specifies CASSSTWGTGEDEAFF.

V gene TRBV18 combines with J gene TRBJ2-7, with D possibly TRBD1 on 6 matching bases. The CDR3 runs to 15 residues. Trimming removed 4 bases at V and 0 bases at J, with 13 bases between. Germline CDR1 reads KGHSH; CDR2 reads LQKENI. The CDR3 nucleotides read TGTGCCAGCTCACAAACAGGGATTTTCTCCTACGAGCAGTACTTC. It yields the protein CASSQTGIFSYEQYF.

This clone was counted a single time. The chain employs TRBV11-3 and TRBJ2-1; TRBD2 matches 9 bases. There are 17 residues in the CDR3. Germline loops: CDR1 SGHNT, CDR2 YENEEA. V trimming: 1 base; J trimming: 8 bases; junction bases outside the gene matches: 12. This chain's CDR3 is CASSLGLGGGAWDEQFF. CDR3 in DNA: TGTGCCAGCAGCTTAGGGCTCGGCGGGGGGGCCTGGGATGAGCAGTTCTTC.

The V call is TRBV18, the J call TRBJ2-3; D unclear. The CDR3 extends over 13 amino acids. With 1 base removed from V and 1 base from J, the gap between germline ends came to 3 bases. Germline values: CDR1 KGHSH, CDR2 LQKENI. CDR3 in amino acids: CASSPRGTDTQYF. CDR3 nucleotides: TGTGCCAGCTCACCACGAGGCACAGATACGCAGTATTTT.

The chain links TRBV18 to TRBJ2-1; D gene unclear. Germline-derived CDR1 and CDR2 are KGHSH and LQKENI. The CDR3 runs to 13 residues. Trimming took 2 bases from V and 7 from J, leaving 9 bases between them. The CDR3 loop reads CASSPSRSNEQFF. The DNA for the CDR3 is TGTGCCAGCTCACCAAGCCGCTCGAATGAGCAGTTCTTC.

This clone was detected only once. The chain employs TRBV9 and TRBJ2-3; perhaps D is TRBD1 or TRBD2 (6 bases each). The ends were cut back, 7 bases at V and 4 bases at J, with 19 bases in the middle. This CDR3 region has 15 residues. Germline V gives CDR1 SGDLS, CDR2 YYNGEE. CDR3 residues: CASGQTRGAPDTQYF. DNA for the CDR3: TGTGCCAGCGGACAGACCCGCGGGGCACCAGATACGCAGTATTTT.

The chain employs TRBV5-1 and TRBJ1-2, with unresolved D. The CDR3 length is 14 residues. The germline V gene has CDR1 SGHRS and CDR2 YFSETQ. The V end lost 0 bases, the J end lost 5 bases, and 11 bases lay between the germline ends. The CDR3 DNA follows: TGCGCCAGCAGCTTGGGCCAGACGGCTTATGGCTACACCTTC. Protein product: CASSLGQTAYGYTF.

About this clone: This sample also contains other DNA sequences that code for the same CDR3. The chain employs TRBV5-1 and TRBJ2-3; D may be TRBD1 or TRBD2 (5 bases each). Trimming shortened V by 0 bases and J by 0 bases, and 8 bases separated the two germline ends. Germline-derived CDR1 and CDR2 are SGHRS and YFSETQ. There are 15 residues in the CDR3. The CDR3 sequence is CASSLGGPSTDTQYF. DNA for the CDR3: TGCGCCAGCAGCTTGGGGGGACCGAGCACAGATACGCAGTATTTT.

The chain employs TRBV5-4 and TRBJ2-7, with TRBD2 matching 7 bases. The germline gives CDR1 SGHNT, CDR2 YYREEE (reference sequence). This CDR3 region has 14 residues. After removal of 2 bases from V and 4 bases from J, the junction contained 6 bases not matched to a gene. For the CDR3, the DNA is TGTGCCAGCAGCTTCGACGGGGGGTCTTACGAGCAGTACTTC. It is translated as CASSFDGGSYEQYF.

The chain joins TRBV7-6 to TRBJ2-5; 7 bases fit TRBD1. CDR3 size: 16 residues. V gave up 2 bases and J gave up 1 base; unmatched junction bases: 7. CDR1 SGHVS and CDR2 FNYEAQ come from the germline V gene. This CDR3 reads CASSLLTGAAQETQYF. CDR3 nucleotides: TGTGCCAGCAGCTTATTAACAGGGGCGGCCCAAGAGACCCAGTACTTC.

CDR3 DNA sequence: TGTGCCAGCAGTTTGCCGTTGAACACTGAAGCTTTCTTT. Translation: CASSLPLNTEAFF. This rearrangement joins TRBV28 to TRBJ1-1; D is unresolved. This CDR3 region has 13 residues. V lost 3 bases, J lost 0 bases, and 5 bases lay in between. CDR1 and CDR2 from the germline V gene are MDHEN and SYDVKM. The whole variable domain, remainder taken from reference TRBV28 and TRBJ1-1, is DVKVTQSSRYLVKRTGEKVFLECVQDMDHENMFWYRQDPGLGLRLIYFSYDVKMKEKGDIPEGYSVSREKKERFSLILESASTNQTSMYLCASSLPLNTEAFFGQGTRLTVV.

This clone has only a few counts. The rearrangement uses TRBV3-1 (or the pseudogene TRBV3-2) and TRBJ2-2; 8 bases are shared with TRBD2. The CDR3 has 17 residues. J was trimmed by 7 bases and V by 0 bases; bases with no gene match: 10. Germline V CDR1 and CDR2: LGHDT, YNNKEL (reference sequence). The CDR3 sequence is CASSQDLDSGDVGELFF. In nucleotides, the CDR3 is TGTGCCAGCAGCCAAGATCTTGATAGCGGGGACGTCGGGGAGCTGTTTTTT.

This clone was seen a handful of times. V gene TRBV6-6 combines with J gene TRBJ1-1; D uncertain. In germline, CDR1 is MNHNY, CDR2 SVGAGI (reference sequence). V dropped 5 bases and J dropped 1 base, with 17 bases sitting between them. This CDR3 has 16 residues. CDR3 DNA: TGTGCCAGCAGTCGAACCTCCGGGCGGGGGAACACTGAAGCTTTCTTT. Its protein product is CASSRTSGRGNTEAFF.

The genes are TRBV6-5 and TRBJ2-5, with a weak D call TRBD2 (7 bases). Per the germline V gene, CDR1 is MNHEY and CDR2 is SVGAGI. V lost 0 bases to trimming and J lost 4 bases, with 15 bases between them. The CDR3 runs 16 residues. The CDR3 is CASSYSGGRAGETQYF. In DNA form, the CDR3 reads TGTGCCAGCAGTTACTCGGGGGGGCGGGCGGGAGAGACCCAGTACTTC.